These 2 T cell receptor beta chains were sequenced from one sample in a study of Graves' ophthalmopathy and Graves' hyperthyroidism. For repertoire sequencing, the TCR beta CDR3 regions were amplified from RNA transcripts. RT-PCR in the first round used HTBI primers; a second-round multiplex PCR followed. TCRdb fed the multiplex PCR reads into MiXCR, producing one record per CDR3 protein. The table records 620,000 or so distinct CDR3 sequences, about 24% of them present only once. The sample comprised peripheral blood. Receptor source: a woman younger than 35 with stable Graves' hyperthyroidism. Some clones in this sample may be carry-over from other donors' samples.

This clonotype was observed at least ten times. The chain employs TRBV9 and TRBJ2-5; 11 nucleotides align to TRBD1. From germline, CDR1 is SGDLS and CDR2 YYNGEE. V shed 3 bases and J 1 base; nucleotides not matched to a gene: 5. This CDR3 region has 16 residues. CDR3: CASSAPGQGGQETQYF. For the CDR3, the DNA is TGTGCCAGCAGCGCCCCGGGACAGGGGGGCCAAGAGACCCAGTACTTC.

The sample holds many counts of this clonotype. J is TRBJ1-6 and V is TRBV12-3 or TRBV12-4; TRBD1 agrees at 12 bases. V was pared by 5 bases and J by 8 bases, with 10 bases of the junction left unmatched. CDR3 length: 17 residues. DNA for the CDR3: TGTGCCAGCAGTCCCGGGACAGGGGGCGCCGGGTATTCACCCCTCCACTTT. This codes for CASSPGTGGAGYSPLHF.